What follows are 23 T cell receptor beta chains derived from one specimen sequenced in a study of T cell clusters in autoimmune cytopenias. TRB was amplified from approximately 250 ng of peripheral blood genomic DNA per sample. One tube held mixed TRB-A and TRB-B primer pools for touch-down PCR. TCRdb reprocessed the multiplex PCR reads and reports one entry per CDR3 protein, with no DNA. The clone table shows a few thousand distinct CDR3 sequences, with the ten largest holding over 25%. The same sample was also used in a study of T cell repertoires in aging, cancer and after chemotherapy.

Specimen: peripheral blood. These receptors originate from a human donor in good health.

Frequency places this clonotype as medium-sized. The CDR3 sequence is CASSYPRGLAGTSDTGELFF. The chain combines TRBV6-2 or TRBV6-3 with TRBJ2-2; TCRdb calls TRBD2, which cannot be checked without DNA. The V gene's germline CDR1 is MNHEY and CDR2 SVGEGT. The CDR3 contains 20 residues.

The chain joins TRBV7-6 to TRBJ1-2; the TCRdb D gene call, TRBD1, has no DNA to confirm it. CDR1 is SGHVS and CDR2 is FNYEAQ in the germline V gene. The CDR3 loop spans 14 amino acids. This chain's CDR3 is CASSKTGLDYGYTF.

By frequency, this clonotype registers medium-sized. The CDR3 protein is CASSPRPGGAGTDTQYF. The rearrangement links TRBV18 to TRBJ2-3. From germline, CDR1 is KGHSH and CDR2 LQKENI. This CDR3 is built from 17 residues. Using reference TRBV18 and TRBJ2-3 for the parts outside the CDR3, the full variable domain is NAGVMQNPRHLVRRRGQEARLRCSPMKGHSHVYWYRQLPEEGLKFMVYLQKENIIDESGMPKERFSAEFPKEGPSILRIQQVVRGDSAAYFCASSPRPGGAGTDTQYFGPGTRLTVL.

This clonotype is medium-sized (0.01 to 0.1%) by frequency. The chain recombines TRBV19 with TRBJ1-5; TCRdb names TRBD1, which stays unverified in the absence of DNA. The CDR3 consists of 15 residues. The germline CDR1 and CDR2 sequences are LNHDA and SQIVND (reference sequence). CDR3 sequence reads: CASTWAGGSNQPQHF.

J is TRBJ2-5 and V is TRBV6-1; TCRdb calls TRBD2, which cannot be checked without DNA. Looked up from germline, CDR1 is MNHNS and CDR2 is SASEGT. This CDR3 has 14 residues. The CDR3 sequence is CASGLPEGLETQYF.

Frequency places this clonotype as medium-sized. The chain combines TRBV19 with TRBJ2-6; TCRdb lists TRBD2, though no DNA is available to test this call. The CDR3 is made up of 17 amino acids. Germline assignment: CDR1 LNHDA and CDR2 SQIVND (reference sequence). The CDR3 loop is CASTLLAGDSGANVLTF.

V is TRBV19 and J is TRBJ1-1; TCRdb designates TRBD1, a call that cannot be tested without DNA. The germline V gene encodes CDR1 LNHDA and CDR2 SQIVND (reference sequence). There are 16 residues in the CDR3. The CDR3: CASSFPRGFRNTEAFF.

The chain couples TRBV10-3 to TRBJ2-6; TCRdb names TRBD1, which stays unverified in the absence of DNA. The CDR3 has 18 residues. Germline-derived CDR1 and CDR2 are ENHRY and SYGVKD. CDR3 protein: CAISERTGTIAGANVLTF.

This clonotype is classed as medium-sized by frequency. The chain joins TRBV15 to TRBJ2-7; the D call of TRBD2 rests on TCRdb alone, since no DNA is present to check it. The CDR3 consists of 16 residues. Germline V gene sequence: CDR1 LNHNV, CDR2 YYDKDF (reference sequence). The CDR3 region is CATSRAHSGGSYEQYF.

This clonotype shows up as medium-sized by frequency. V is TRBV6-2 or TRBV6-3 and J is TRBJ2-1; TCRdb calls TRBD1, which cannot be checked without DNA. CDR3 length: 13 residues. From germline, CDR1 is MNHEY and CDR2 SVGEGT. The CDR3 sequence is CASRGQGYNEQFF.

This chain connects TRBV6-5 to TRBJ2-4; without DNA, the TCRdb call of TRBD2 cannot be checked. CDR1 and CDR2 from the germline V gene are MNHEY and SVGAGI. This CDR3 region has 18 residues. The CDR3 reads CASSPGLAGGRAKNIQYF.

The genes are TRBV14 and TRBJ2-7. The CDR3 totals 14 residues. In germline, CDR1 is SGHDN, CDR2 FVKESK. This CDR3 reads CASSQEPFSTEQYF.

J is TRBJ1-1 and V is TRBV6-5. The length of the CDR3 is 13 residues. Germline V gene sequence: CDR1 MNHEY, CDR2 SVGAGI. CDR3 protein: CAISEFENTEAFF.

The chain links TRBV12-3 or TRBV12-4 to TRBJ1-6. The CDR3 has 13 residues. CDR3 amino acids: CASSFGLNSPLHF.

This clonotype counts as medium-sized by frequency. The chain couples TRBV5-4 to TRBJ2-3. The CDR3 runs to 14 residues. Germline V lookup: CDR1 SGHNT, CDR2 YYREEE (reference sequence). The CDR3 loop reads CASRLVGRTDTQYF.

The chain recombines TRBV12-3 or TRBV12-4 with TRBJ2-2; TCRdb outputs TRBD1, but without DNA this stays unchecked. This CDR3 comprises 15 residues. The CDR3 spells CASIHLGQATGELFF.

This rearrangement joins TRBV6-5 to TRBJ1-6; TCRdb selects TRBD1, and the lack of DNA leaves this call unchecked. CDR3 length: 14 residues. Germline V CDR1 and CDR2: MNHEY, SVGAGI. CDR3 amino acids: CASRTTGNNSPLHF.

Measured by frequency, this clonotype is medium-sized. This chain links TRBV29-1 with TRBJ1-2; as DNA is missing, the TRBD1 call by TCRdb cannot be tested. The CDR3 extends over 12 amino acids. Germline assignment: CDR1 SQVTM and CDR2 ANQGSEA. The CDR3 spells CSVEETAYGYTF.

The J gene is TRBJ2-1, the V gene TRBV20-1; lacking DNA, the TRBD1 call made by TCRdb goes unchecked. The length of the CDR3 is 14 residues. The germline gives CDR1 DFQATT, CDR2 SNEGSKA (reference sequence). Here the CDR3 reads CSAATGLSYNEQFF.

The rearrangement links TRBV6-5 to TRBJ1-2. The CDR3 runs to 18 residues. CDR1 MNHEY and CDR2 SVGAGI come from the germline V gene. Here the CDR3 reads CASSYSPERNYGYTEYTF.

This clonotype is called medium-sized based on its frequency. The chain has TRBV15 and TRBJ2-1; TCRdb's assignment of TRBD1 cannot be checked, as there is no DNA. Germline assignment: CDR1 LNHNV and CDR2 YYDKDF (reference sequence). There are 14 residues in the CDR3. CDR3 region: CATSSVQGTYEQFF.

The rearrangement links TRBV6-1 to TRBJ2-4; TCRdb picks TRBD1, but there is no DNA to check that call. Germline loops: CDR1 MNHNS, CDR2 SASEGT. There are 15 residues in the CDR3. The CDR3 reads CASSYRGIAKNIQYF.

CDR3 sequence: CAWITKNIQYF. The gene calls are TRBV30 and TRBJ2-4. Germline CDR1 is GTSNPN and CDR2 is SVGIG (reference sequence). The CDR3 length is 11 residues.